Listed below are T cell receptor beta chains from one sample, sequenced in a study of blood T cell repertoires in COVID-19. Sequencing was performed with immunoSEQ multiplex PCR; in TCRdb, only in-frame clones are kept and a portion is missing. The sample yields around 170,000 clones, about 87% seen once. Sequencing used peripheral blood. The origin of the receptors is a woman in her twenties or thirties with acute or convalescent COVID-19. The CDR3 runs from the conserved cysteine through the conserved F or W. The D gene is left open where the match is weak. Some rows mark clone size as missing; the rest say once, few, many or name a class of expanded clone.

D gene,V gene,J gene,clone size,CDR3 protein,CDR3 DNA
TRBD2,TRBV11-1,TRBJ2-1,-,CASKIWGEGEQFF,TGTGCCAGCAAAATTTGGGGGGAGGGAGAGCAGTTCTTC
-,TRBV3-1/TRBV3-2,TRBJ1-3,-,CASSQDASRNTIYF,TGTGCCAGCAGCCAAGATGCGTCGAGAAACACCATATATTTT
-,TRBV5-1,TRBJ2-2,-,CASSLVAGELFF,TGCGCCAGCAGCTTGGTAGCTGGGGAGCTGTTTTTT
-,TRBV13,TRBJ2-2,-,CASYEGGELFF,TGTGCCAGCTACGAGGGTGGGGAGCTGTTTTTT
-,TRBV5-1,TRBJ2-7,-,CASSRGSSSYEQYF,TGCGCCAGCAGCCGGGGATCCAGCTCCTACGAGCAGTACTTC
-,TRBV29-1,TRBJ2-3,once,CSVDSRVPSTDTQYF,TGCAGCGTGGACAGCAGAGTACCGAGTACAGATACGCAGTATTTT
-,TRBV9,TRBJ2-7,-,CASSSPEEPYEQYF,TGTGCCAGCAGCTCCCCCGAGGAGCCATACGAGCAGTACTTC
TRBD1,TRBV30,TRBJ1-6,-,CAWSSHRGRVTPLHF,TGTGCCTGGAGTTCCCACAGGGGGCGCGTCACTCCCCTCCACTTT
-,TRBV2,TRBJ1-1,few,CATIENTEAFF,TGTGCCACCATAGAAAACACTGAAGCTTTCTTT
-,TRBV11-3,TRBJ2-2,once,CASSLDGEGELFF,TGTGCCAGCAGCTTGGATGGAGAGGGGGAGCTGTTTTTT
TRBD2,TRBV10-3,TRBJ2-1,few,CASSPGLAGSNEQFF,TGTGCCTCTTCGCCGGGACTAGCGGGAAGTAATGAGCAGTTCTTC
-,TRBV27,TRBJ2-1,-,CASSFGDNEQFF,TGTGCCAGCAGTTTCGGGGACAATGAGCAGTTCTTC
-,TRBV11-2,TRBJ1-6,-,CASSLDRVPNSPLHF,TGTGCCAGCAGCTTAGATCGGGTCCCTAATTCACCCCTCCACTTT
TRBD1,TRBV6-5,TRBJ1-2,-,CASSYSPGQRRSYTF,TGTGCCAGCAGTTATTCCCCGGGACAGCGCCGCAGCTACACCTTC
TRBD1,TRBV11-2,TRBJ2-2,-,CASSPRTGRDTGELFF,TGTGCCAGCAGCCCAAGGACAGGGCGGGACACCGGGGAGCTGTTTTTT
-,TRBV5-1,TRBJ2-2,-,CASGGTGELFF,TGCGCCAGCGGAGGGACCGGGGAGCTGTTTTTT
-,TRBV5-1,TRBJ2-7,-,CASSLSGLSYEQYF,TGCGCCAGCAGCTTAAGCGGGCTCTCCTACGAGCAGTACTTC
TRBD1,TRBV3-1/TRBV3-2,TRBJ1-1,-,CASSSQGGEAFF,TGTGCCAGCAGCTCCCAGGGGGGTGAAGCTTTCTTT
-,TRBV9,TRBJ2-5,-,CASSEAHEETQYF,TGTGCCAGCAGCGAAGCCCATGAAGAGACCCAGTACTTC
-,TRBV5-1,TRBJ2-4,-,CASSEVPGGDKNIQYF,TGCGCCAGCAGCGAAGTCCCCGGTGGTGACAAAAACATTCAGTACTTC
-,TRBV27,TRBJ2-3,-,CASSPQDKAQYF,TGTGCCAGCAGTCCACAGGACAAGGCGCAGTATTTT
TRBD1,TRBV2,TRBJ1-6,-,CASGTGGSPLHF,TGTGCCAGCGGGACAGGGGGATCACCCCTCCACTTT
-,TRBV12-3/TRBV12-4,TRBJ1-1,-,CASSYRGEAFF,TGTGCCAGCAGTTACCGAGGTGAAGCTTTCTTT
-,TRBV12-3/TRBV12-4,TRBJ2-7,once,CASRLQGYQQYF,TGTGCCAGCAGACTACAGGGCTACCAGCAGTACTTC
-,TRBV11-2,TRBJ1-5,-,CASSLGGRRDQPQHF,TGTGCCAGCAGCTTAGGAGGTAGACGAGATCAGCCCCAGCATTTT
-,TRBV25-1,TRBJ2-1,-,CASSGPSVFSYNEQFF,TGTGCCAGCAGTGGTCCCAGCGTCTTCTCCTACAATGAGCAGTTCTTC
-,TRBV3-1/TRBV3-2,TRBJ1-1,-,CAGSQVGGTEAFF,TGTGCCGGCAGCCAGGTAGGAGGCACTGAAGCTTTCTTT
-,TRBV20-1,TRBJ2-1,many,CSGERNEQFF,TGCAGTGGGGAGCGCAATGAGCAGTTCTTC
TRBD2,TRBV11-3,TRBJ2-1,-,CASSLNAWTRLVF,TGTGCCAGCAGCTTAAACGCGTGGACTAGGTTGGTCTTC